Below, one TCR beta chain is given with its context. Other nucleotide sequences in the sample specify the same CDR3. The entry originates in a study of blood T cell repertoires in COVID-19. Study at large: The origin of the acute and convalescent COVID-19 samples was the United States, Italy and Spain.

The age range of participants was 18 to 89 years, with residence in under 30 US areas. Participants were placed into cohorts based on the clinical history they reported. The CDR3 length is 12 residues. V lost 2 bases and J lost 2, with 4 bases in between. Germline CDR1 GTSNPN, CDR2 SVGIG (reference sequence). Per the original data handling: Estimation of nucleated cell counts was performed using reference gene primer amplification. Assay used: immunoSEQ multiplex PCR; TCRdb lists only in-frame clones, some missing. That table is the source of V, J and clone size, and D and trimming were worked out from the DNA. The sample lists about 380,000 clones, 80% to 90% seen once, with approximately 1.3% in the top ten.

Material: PBMCs or T cells enriched from blood (not recorded which). The clonotype was recovered from a man between 25 and 39 years old who had recovered from COVID-19. V and J are TRBV30 and TRBJ1-3; D unresolved. DNA for the CDR3: TGTGCCTGGAGTACAGCTGGAAACACCATATATTTT. It translates to CAWSTAGNTIYF.